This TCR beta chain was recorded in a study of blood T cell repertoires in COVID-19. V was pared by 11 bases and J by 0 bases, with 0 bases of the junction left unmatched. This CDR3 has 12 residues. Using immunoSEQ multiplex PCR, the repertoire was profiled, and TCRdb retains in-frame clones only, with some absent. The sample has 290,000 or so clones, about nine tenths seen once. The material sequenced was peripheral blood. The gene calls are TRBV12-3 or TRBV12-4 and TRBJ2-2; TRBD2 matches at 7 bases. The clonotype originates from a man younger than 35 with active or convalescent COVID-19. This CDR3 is CAGRANTGELFF. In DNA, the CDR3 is TGTGCCGGGAGGGCGAACACCGGGGAGCTGTTTTTT.